Presented here are 23 T cell receptor beta chains from one specimen sequenced in a study of CD8 T cells in Susac syndrome. Random hexamers were used to reverse transcribe an amount of roughly 0.5 to 1 ug RNA. One entry per CDR3 protein, called by TCRdb with MiXCR from the immunoSEQ multiplex PCR reads. The table records some 60,000 distinct CDR3 sequences, 90% to 95% of them present only once. Sequencing input: CD8+ T cells from PBMCs. These receptor sequences come from a human donor in good health.

This clonotype has only one observation. V gene TRBV6-2 or TRBV6-3 combines with J gene TRBJ2-5, with a possible D match to TRBD1 (6 bases). The V gene lost 6 bases and the J gene lost 3 bases, with 14 bases spanning the gap. The V gene's germline CDR1 is MNHEY and CDR2 SVGEGT. The CDR3 sequence is 14 residues long. In DNA form, the CDR3 reads TGTGCCAGCAGCCTTAATACAGGGAAAGAGACCCAGTACTTC. Its protein is CASSLNTGKETQYF.

The chain joins TRBV5-1 to TRBJ2-3, with TRBD2 matching over 14 bases. CDR3 length equals 19 residues. The junction had 11 bases not matched to a gene; V was cut back by 2 bases and J by 3 bases. Germline values: CDR1 SGHRS, CDR2 YFSETQ. CDR3 nucleotides: TGCGCCAGCAGCTTTTATGAGGGACTAGCGGGGGCCGATACAGATACGCAGTATTTT. It is translated as CASSFYEGLAGADTDTQYF.

The V call is TRBV27, the J call TRBJ2-2, with D perhaps TRBD1 (10 bases). The V and J ends lost 1 base and 4 bases respectively, with 28 bases between them. Germline V gene data show CDR1 as MNHEY and CDR2 as SMNVEV (reference sequence). The CDR3 totals 21 residues. The CDR3 sequence: CASSLLRTGGSAGGSTGELFF. The DNA of the CDR3 is TGTGCCAGCAGTTTATTGAGGACAGGGGGTTCGGCGGGGGGGAGCACCGGGGAGCTGTTTTTT.

The V call is TRBV27, the J call TRBJ1-1; a possible D gene is TRBD1 (5 bases). Germline values: CDR1 MNHEY, CDR2 SMNVEV (reference sequence). The CDR3 is 15 residues long. V lost 4 bases and J 7 bases, leaving 19 bases between the germline ends. The CDR3, as DNA: TGTGCCAGCAGTTCAGAGACGGGGGTCCTGGGTGAAGCTTTCTTT. Its protein is CASSSETGVLGEAFF.

The chain couples TRBV18 to TRBJ2-7; the D is unclear. In germline, CDR1 is KGHSH, CDR2 LQKENI. The V gene lost 6 bases and the J gene lost 2 bases, with 11 bases spanning the gap. CDR3 length: 13 residues. CDR3 bases: TGTGCCAGCTCCCCCTCCCCTGCCTACGAGCAGTACTTC. Its translation: CASSPSPAYEQYF.

The chain joins TRBV13 to TRBJ1-2; 9 bases agree with TRBD1. With 5 bases clipped from V and 6 bases from J, the junction kept 10 bases outside the gene matches. Germline V lookup: CDR1 PRHDT, CDR2 FYEKMQ (reference sequence). This CDR3 is 15 amino acids long. CDR3 loop: CASSAPPDRGDGYTF. The CDR3 region has the DNA TGTGCCAGCAGCGCCCCCCCGGACAGGGGAGATGGCTACACCTTC. Complete variable domain (other parts from reference TRBV13 and TRBJ1-2): AAGVIQSPRHLIKEKRETATLKCYPIPRHDTVYWYQQGPGQDPQFLISFYEKMQSDKGSIPDRFSAQQFSDYHSELNMSSLELGDSALYFCASSAPPDRGDGYTFGSGTRLTVV.

This chain joins TRBV12-3 or TRBV12-4 and TRBJ2-1; 8 nucleotides line up with TRBD2. The length of the CDR3 is 16 residues. The junction had 9 bases not matched to a gene; V was cut back by 6 bases and J by 2 bases. CDR3 region: CASSLGLGAPYNEQFF. In DNA form, the CDR3 reads TGTGCCAGCAGCCTGGGACTAGGGGCACCCTACAATGAGCAGTTCTTC.

The chain has TRBV15 and TRBJ2-7, with D perhaps matching TRBD1 or TRBD2 (5 bases each). CDR3 size: 17 residues. The V end lost 5 bases, the J end lost 4 bases, and 24 bases lay between the germline ends. CDR1 and CDR2 (germline): LNHNV, YYDKDF (reference sequence). In DNA form, the CDR3 reads TGTGCCACCAGCTCACCGTCCTTGGCAGGGAGTATTTACGAGCAGTACTTC. This gives the protein CATSSPSLAGSIYEQYF.

The chain links TRBV20-1 to TRBJ1-1; tentatively, D is TRBD1 (5 bases). CDR1 is DFQATT and CDR2 is SNEGSKA in the germline V gene (reference sequence). The V end lost 2 bases, the J end lost 1 base, and 17 bases lay between the germline ends. CDR3 length: 16 amino acids. CDR3 bases: TGCAGTGCTAGACCCACCGGCTGGGGGTGGAACACTGAAGCTTTCTTT. Translated: CSARPTGWGWNTEAFF.

The chain uses TRBV30 and TRBJ2-1; 8 bases agree with TRBD2. V was pared by 1 base and J by 12 bases, with 2 bases of the junction left unmatched. Germline CDR1 reads GTSNPN; CDR2 reads SVGIG (reference sequence). The CDR3 has 11 amino acids. The CDR3 region is CAWSAGLAQFF. Written as DNA, the CDR3 is TGTGCCTGGAGTGCCGGACTAGCGCAGTTCTTC.

The chain couples TRBV5-6 to TRBJ2-1; unclear D gene. The CDR3 totals 15 residues. CDR1 is SGHDT and CDR2 is YYEEEE in the germline V gene. The V and J ends lost 0 bases and 0 bases respectively, with 7 bases between them. CDR3 bases: TGTGCCAGCAGCTTGGTTAGGCACTCCTACAATGAGCAGTTCTTC. Protein sequence: CASSLVRHSYNEQFF. The full variable domain, with the rest looked up from reference TRBV5-6 and TRBJ2-1, is DAGVTQSPTHLIKTRGQQVTLRCSPKSGHDTVSWYQQALGQGPQFIFQYYEEEERQRGNFPDRFSGHQFPNYSSELNVNALLLGDSALYLCASSLVRHSYNEQFFGPGTRLTVL.

V gene TRBV27 combines with J gene TRBJ1-4; TRBD1 matches at 10 bases. The CDR3 runs to 14 residues. V shed 6 bases, J shed 7 bases, and the junction held 5 bases outside the gene matches. Germline V lookup: CDR1 MNHEY, CDR2 SMNVEV (reference sequence). The CDR3 coding sequence is TGTGCCAGCAGCCGGACAGGGGGTGGTGAAAAACTGTTTTTT. Protein product: CASSRTGGGEKLFF.

The rearrangement uses TRBV4-2 and TRBJ2-7; D is possibly TRBD1 (5 bases). CDR1 LGHNA and CDR2 YNFKEQ come from the germline V gene. The CDR3 contains 15 residues. The ends were cut back, 0 bases at V and 6 bases at J, with 15 bases in the middle. The CDR3 coding sequence is TGTGCCAGCAGCCAAGAAGCCAGGGCAGGGCGCGAGCAGTACTTC. Translating it yields CASSQEARAGREQYF.

The genes are TRBV6-2 or TRBV6-3 and TRBJ1-4; the D is unclear. This CDR3 contains 17 residues. V was clipped by 0 bases and J by 0 bases, with 11 bases between them. Germline CDR1 is MNHEY and CDR2 is SVGEGT. CDR3 protein: CASSYSRMDSTNEKLFF. CDR3 DNA: TGTGCCAGCAGTTACTCGAGGATGGATTCAACTAATGAAAAACTGTTTTTT.

The chain links TRBV5-6 to TRBJ2-7; the D gene is possibly TRBD2 (6 bases). V dropped 2 bases and J dropped 0 bases, with 15 bases sitting between them. Germline lookup yields CDR1 SGHDT and CDR2 YYEEEE. CDR3 length equals 16 residues. CDR3 sequence (DNA): TGTGCCAGCAGCTTCCCCCAGGGACTCCTCTCCTACGAGCAGTACTTC. It translates to CASSFPQGLLSYEQYF.

The chain uses TRBV12-3 or TRBV12-4 and TRBJ2-1, with no clear D. V lost 2 bases and J lost 7, with 30 bases in between. The CDR3 runs 20 residues. CDR3 in amino acids: CASSLSPTFSVIPSLNEQFF. Written as DNA, the CDR3 is TGTGCCAGCAGTTTATCGCCGACGTTTTCAGTGATTCCTTCTTTGAATGAGCAGTTCTTC.

V usage is TRBV4-2 and J usage is TRBJ2-3; TRBD2 matches at 9 bases. The CDR3 totals 17 residues. The V segment lost 4 bases and the J segment 2 bases; nucleotides outside the gene matches: 10. The germline CDR1 and CDR2 sequences are LGHNA and YNFKEQ. CDR3 region: CASSPGGGGATTDTQYF. CDR3 DNA: TGTGCCAGCAGCCCCGGCGGGGGGGGTGCGACCACAGATACGCAGTATTTT.

The chain has TRBV9 and TRBJ2-3; 9 bases align to TRBD1. Looked up from germline, CDR1 is SGDLS and CDR2 is YYNGEE. This CDR3 has 14 amino acids. J was trimmed by 2 bases and V by 3 bases; bases with no gene match: 1. The CDR3 loop is CASSGTGVTDTQYF. In DNA form, the CDR3 reads TGTGCCAGCAGCGGGACAGGGGTCACAGATACGCAGTATTTT.

V usage is TRBV27 and J usage is TRBJ2-3; TRBD2 agrees at 11 bases. The trim removed 6 bases at V and 4 bases at J, leaving 12 bases unmatched. Germline CDR1 is MNHEY and CDR2 is SMNVEV (reference sequence). CDR3 length: 17 residues. CDR3 sequence reads: CASSHLTSGGPSDTQYF. CDR3 DNA sequence: TGTGCCAGCAGCCACCTCACTAGCGGGGGACCTTCAGATACGCAGTATTTT.

The rearrangement links TRBV9 to TRBJ2-7; a weak D match, TRBD2 (7 bases). The CDR3 is 13 amino acids. Germline-derived CDR1 and CDR2 are SGDLS and YYNGEE. The V end lost 3 bases, the J end lost 6 bases, and 13 bases lay between the germline ends. The CDR3 here is CASSEGGGTEQYF. The CDR3 DNA reads TGTGCCAGCAGCGAGGGGGGGGGTACCGAGCAGTACTTC.

The chain combines TRBV14 with TRBJ2-2, with D possibly TRBD1 on 7 matching bases. V lost 3 bases and J lost 3, with 14 bases in between. The germline CDR1 and CDR2 sequences are SGHDN and FVKESK. The length of the CDR3 is 16 residues. In DNA form, the CDR3 reads TGTGCCAGCAGCCACCCCGGAGGGGGCCACACCGGGGAGCTGTTTTTT. This sequence encodes CASSHPGGGHTGELFF.

The J gene is TRBJ1-1, the V gene TRBV4-3, with D possibly being TRBD1 (6 bases). Trimming left V 3 bases short and J 0 bases short, with 8 bases between. The CDR3 sequence is 14 residues long. Germline V gives CDR1 LGHNA, CDR2 YSLEER. The CDR3 DNA sequence: TGCGCCAGCAGCCAGACAGGAATGAACACTGAAGCTTTCTTT. Residues: CASSQTGMNTEAFF.

V and J are TRBV27 and TRBJ2-1; 12 positions agree with TRBD2. The CDR3 contains 14 residues. Germline V gene sequence: CDR1 MNHEY, CDR2 SMNVEV (reference sequence). V shed 8 bases, J shed 9 bases, and the junction held 8 bases outside the gene matches. The CDR3 here is CASASSGGVGEQFF. CDR3 DNA: TGTGCCAGCGCTTCTAGCGGGGGGGTAGGTGAGCAGTTCTTC.